This is a list of T cell receptor beta chains from one sample in a study of T-cell memory formation after mild COVID-19. TCRdb independently ran MiXCR on the 5' RACE reads; one entry per CDR3 protein. Of about 250,000 distinct CDR3 sequences listed, approximately 15% were seen once; the top ten hold 2% to 2.5%. Material: PBMCs or a T cell subset sorted from them (not recorded which). Every receptor here comes from an adult woman who had mild COVID-19 (a few samples of this study predate the infection). Cell type and time point are not known. Each CDR3 is given with its conserved first and last residue. The D gene is left open where the match is weak. Part of the rows lack a size; the others show once, few, many or a class for expanded clones.

D	size	V	J	CDR3	DNA
NA	few	TRBV5-1	TRBJ2-1	CASSLAEGQGGSYNEQFF	TGCGCCAGCAGCTTGGCCGAGGGGCAGGGCGGCTCCTACAATGAGCAGTTCTTC
NA	NA	TRBV29-1	TRBJ2-7	CSVDPGLPGVQYF	TGCAGCGTTGATCCGGGGCTTCCAGGCGTGCAGTACTTC
NA	many	TRBV18	TRBJ1-1	CASSPGRKNTEAFF	TGTGCCAGCTCACCAGGGAGGAAGAACACTGAAGCTTTCTTT
NA	NA	TRBV24-1	TRBJ1-1	CATSESTGRGSEAFF	TGTGCCACCAGTGAGTCGACCGGGAGGGGGTCTGAAGCTTTCTTT
TRBD1	NA	TRBV20-1	TRBJ1-1	CSATAGTGNSEAFF	TGCAGTGCTACAGCCGGGACAGGGAATTCTGAAGCTTTCTTT
NA	many	TRBV25-1	TRBJ2-1	CASSDNRRVFNEQFF	TGTGCCAGCAGTGACAACAGGCGAGTCTTCAATGAGCAGTTCTTC
NA	NA	TRBV12-3/TRBV12-4	TRBJ1-6	CASSLTAGSPLHF	TGTGCCAGCAGTTTAACCGCAGGTTCACCCCTCCACTTT
NA	many	TRBV6-1	TRBJ1-1	CASSEGFRGVTEAFF	TGTGCCAGCAGTGAGGGGTTCCGGGGAGTCACTGAAGCTTTCTTT
TRBD1	NA	TRBV6-6	TRBJ1-3	CASSTRDRGRRGNTIYF	TGTGCCAGCAGTACCCGGGACAGGGGGCGAAGGGGAAACACCATATATTTT
NA	NA	TRBV7-3	TRBJ2-6	CASSFNRVGANVLTF	TGTGCCAGCAGCTTTAACAGGGTTGGGGCCAACGTCCTGACTTTC
NA	NA	TRBV3-1	TRBJ1-5	CASSQAFEPQHF	TGTGCCAGCAGCCAAGCCTTCGAGCCCCAGCATTTT
NA	NA	TRBV7-9	TRBJ2-7	CASSLVVQDVRYF	TGTGCCAGCAGCTTAGTCGTTCAGGACGTCAGGTACTTC
NA	once	TRBV3-1	TRBJ2-7	CASSAYQGRGTYEQYF	TGTGCCAGCAGCGCCTACCAGGGGAGGGGAACCTACGAGCAGTACTTC
NA	NA	TRBV9	TRBJ1-3	CASSVDASGNTIYF	TGTGCCAGCAGCGTAGATGCTTCTGGAAACACCATATATTTT
TRBD1	few	TRBV25-1	TRBJ1-2	CASSEVGQGNGYTF	TGTGCCAGCAGTGAGGTGGGACAGGGGAATGGCTACACCTTC
NA	few	TRBV7-9	TRBJ1-1	CASSLLLEQAFF	TGTGCCAGCAGCTTACTCCTAGAACAAGCTTTCTTT
NA	NA	TRBV20-1	TRBJ1-1	CSATSTLDTEAFF	TGCAGTGCTACGTCCACGCTAGACACTGAAGCTTTCTTT
NA	few	TRBV7-2	TRBJ2-7	CASSLLSEYPTKQYF	TGTGCCAGCAGCTTACTATCCGAATATCCTACGAAGCAGTACTTC
NA	many	TRBV5-1	TRBJ1-1	CASSAWGGSPAGMAFF	TGCGCCAGCAGCGCCTGGGGGGGCTCCCCCGCAGGGATGGCTTTCTTT
NA	NA	TRBV7-9	TRBJ2-5	CASSFPGEETQYF	TGTGCCAGCAGCTTTCCGGGAGAAGAGACCCAGTACTTC
TRBD2	NA	TRBV7-6	TRBJ2-3	CASSLEGGRGSTDTQYF	TGTGCCAGCAGCTTAGAGGGCGGGAGAGGGAGCACAGATACGCAGTATTTT
NA	many	TRBV20-1	TRBJ2-7	CSANDATYEQYF	TGCAGTGCTAACGACGCAACCTACGAGCAGTACTTC
TRBD2	few	TRBV20-1	TRBJ2-1	CSAREPLAGGHSEQFF	TGCAGTGCTAGAGAACCCCTAGCGGGAGGACACAGTGAGCAGTTCTTC
TRBD1	few	TRBV19	TRBJ1-6	CAIGAGGFNSPLHF	TGTGCCATAGGGGCAGGGGGCTTTAATTCACCCCTCCACTTT
NA	many	TRBV6-5	TRBJ2-5	CASRPGDRETQYF	TGTGCCAGTCGCCCAGGGGACCGGGAGACCCAGTACTTC
NA	NA	TRBV5-6	TRBJ2-5	CASGGAGVLFETQYF	TGTGCCAGCGGCGGAGCCGGGGTCTTGTTCGAGACCCAGTACTTC
TRBD2	NA	TRBV20-1	TRBJ2-5	CSAQDGRQETQYF	TGCAGTGCGCAGGACGGGAGGCAAGAGACCCAGTACTTC
NA	NA	TRBV10-3	TRBJ1-1	CASAFSPGAGTEAFF	TGTGCCTCCGCCTTTTCCCCCGGAGCCGGAACTGAAGCTTTCTTT
NA	few	TRBV7-3	TRBJ2-2	CASSLTQDSGELFF	TGTGCCAGCAGCTTAACGCAGGATTCTGGGGAGCTGTTTTTT
NA	NA	TRBV12-3/TRBV12-4	TRBJ2-2	CASSLVPTGELFF	TGTGCCAGCAGTTTGGTCCCCACCGGGGAGCTGTTTTTT
NA	few	TRBV4-3	TRBJ2-1	CASSQAANKGGEQFF	TGCGCCAGCAGCCAAGCCGCTAACAAAGGCGGTGAGCAGTTCTTC
NA	many	TRBV20-1	TRBJ1-1	CSAPRPGGTEAFF	TGCAGTGCTCCACGTCCTGGGGGCACTGAAGCTTTCTTT
NA	few	TRBV4-1	TRBJ2-3	CASSGRRGGRADTQYF	TGCGCCAGCAGCGGGCGTAGGGGGGGCCGCGCAGATACGCAGTATTTT
NA	NA	TRBV27	TRBJ2-3	CASSQLNPLPTDTQYF	TGTGCCAGCAGCCAGCTCAACCCCCTCCCGACAGATACGCAGTATTTT
TRBD1	few	TRBV3-1	TRBJ1-2	CASSQTDREAYGYTF	TGTGCCAGCAGCCAGACGGACAGGGAGGCCTATGGCTACACCTTC
NA	many	TRBV5-4	TRBJ2-1	CASSLDRGSGEFF	TGTGCCAGCAGCTTGGACCGAGGTTCCGGGGAGTTCTTC
TRBD1	few	TRBV12-3/TRBV12-4	TRBJ1-2	CASSYRGGGYTF	TGTGCCAGCAGTTACAGGGGGGGAGGCTACACCTTC
NA	NA	TRBV7-2	TRBJ1-5	CASSLGRGGNQPQHF	TGTGCCAGCAGCTTAGGTAGGGGTGGCAATCAGCCCCAGCATTTT
NA	few	TRBV24-1	TRBJ1-5	CATSETGLNNQPQHF	TGTGCCACCAGTGAAACAGGGTTGAACAATCAGCCCCAGCATTTT
TRBD1	NA	TRBV12-3/TRBV12-4	TRBJ1-1	CASSPGTGGGVGEAFF	TGTGCCAGCAGTCCGGGGACAGGGGGCGGAGTAGGTGAAGCTTTCTTT
NA	NA	TRBV29-1	TRBJ2-6	CSVRKVAGSSGANVLTF	TGCAGCGTTAGAAAGGTTGCGGGGAGCTCTGGGGCCAACGTCCTGACTTTC
TRBD1	few	TRBV7-2	TRBJ1-2	CASSLLTGTGGDSGYTF	TGTGCCAGCAGCTTATTAACCGGGACAGGGGGTGATTCTGGCTACACCTTC
NA	few	TRBV30	TRBJ1-5	CAGKGKSNQPQHF	TGTGCCGGAAAGGGTAAGAGCAATCAGCCCCAGCATTTT
TRBD1	NA	TRBV6-5	TRBJ2-2	CASRGQSNTGELFF	TGTGCCAGCAGGGGACAGTCGAACACCGGGGAGCTGTTTTTT
NA	NA	TRBV28	TRBJ2-1	CASKEGGNEQFF	TGTGCCAGCAAGGAGGGAGGCAATGAGCAGTTCTTC
TRBD2	once	TRBV3-1	TRBJ2-3	CASSQGGGSGSTQYF	TGTGCCAGCAGCCAAGGGGGGGGAAGCGGAAGTACGCAGTATTTT
NA	NA	TRBV6-6	TRBJ2-1	CASRREPLGRNEQFF	TGTGCCAGCAGACGAGAACCTTTGGGTCGCAATGAGCAGTTCTTC
TRBD1	NA	TRBV5-6	TRBJ1-2	CASSFRDRGLHGYTF	TGTGCCAGCAGCTTCCGGGACAGGGGGCTCCATGGCTACACCTTC
NA	NA	TRBV6-1	TRBJ2-3	CASKPDRDTQYF	TGTGCCAGCAAACCGGACCGAGATACGCAGTATTTT
NA	few	TRBV12-3/TRBV12-4	TRBJ2-1	CASSLAGPSYNEQFF	TGTGCCAGCAGTTTAGCGGGGCCATCCTACAATGAGCAGTTCTTC
TRBD1	few	TRBV4-2	TRBJ2-3	CASSQTSVQGTGGDTQYF	TGTGCCAGCAGCCAAACCTCCGTACAGGGCACAGGGGGAGATACGCAGTATTTT
TRBD2	NA	TRBV18	TRBJ2-3	CASSPPGTSGRTDTQYF	TGTGCCAGCTCACCTCCCGGGACTAGCGGGAGGACAGATACGCAGTATTTT
NA	few	TRBV3-1	TRBJ1-4	CASSGPTIRGEKLFF	TGTGCCAGCAGCGGACCGACCATACGAGGCGAAAAACTGTTTTTT
NA	NA	TRBV25-1	TRBJ2-1	CASSESQGGQFF	TGTGCCAGCAGTGAATCTCAGGGGGGGCAGTTCTTC